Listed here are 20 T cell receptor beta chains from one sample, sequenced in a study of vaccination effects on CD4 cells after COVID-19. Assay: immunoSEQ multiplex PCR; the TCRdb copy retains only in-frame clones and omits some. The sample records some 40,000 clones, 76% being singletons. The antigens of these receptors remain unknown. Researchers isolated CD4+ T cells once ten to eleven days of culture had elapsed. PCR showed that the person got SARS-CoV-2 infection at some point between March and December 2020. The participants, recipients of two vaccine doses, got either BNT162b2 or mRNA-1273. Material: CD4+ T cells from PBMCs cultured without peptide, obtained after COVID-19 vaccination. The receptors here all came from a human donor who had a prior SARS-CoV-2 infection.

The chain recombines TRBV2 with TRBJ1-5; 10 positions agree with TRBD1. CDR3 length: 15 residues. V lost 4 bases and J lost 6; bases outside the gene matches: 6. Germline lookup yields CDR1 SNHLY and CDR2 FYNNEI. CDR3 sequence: CASSGDRGHRQPQHF. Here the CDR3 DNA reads TGTGCCAGCAGTGGCGACAGGGGGCATCGTCAGCCCCAGCATTTT.

CDR3 nucleotides: TGTGCCAGCAGTTTATCGCAGTTCCCTAATTCACCCCTCCACTTT. It encodes CASSLSQFPNSPLHF. V gene TRBV27 combines with J gene TRBJ1-6, with unresolved D. The V end was cut by 0 bases, the J end by 6 bases, with 9 bases between. In germline, CDR1 is MNHEY, CDR2 SMNVEV (reference sequence). CDR3 length: 15 residues.

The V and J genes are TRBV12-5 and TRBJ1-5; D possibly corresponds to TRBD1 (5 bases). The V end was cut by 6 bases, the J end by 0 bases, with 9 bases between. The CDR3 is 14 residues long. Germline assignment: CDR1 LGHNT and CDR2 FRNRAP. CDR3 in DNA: TGTGCTAGTGGCCGGGGCGCTAGCAATCAGCCCCAGCATTTT. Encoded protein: CASGRGASNQPQHF.

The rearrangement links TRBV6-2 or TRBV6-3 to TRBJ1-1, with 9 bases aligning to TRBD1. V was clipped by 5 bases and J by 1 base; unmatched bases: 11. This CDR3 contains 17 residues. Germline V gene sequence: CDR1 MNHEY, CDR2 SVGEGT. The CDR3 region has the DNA TGTGCCAGCAGTCAGTCCCGGGACAGGGTATGGAACACTGAAGCTTTCTTT. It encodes CASSQSRDRVWNTEAFF.

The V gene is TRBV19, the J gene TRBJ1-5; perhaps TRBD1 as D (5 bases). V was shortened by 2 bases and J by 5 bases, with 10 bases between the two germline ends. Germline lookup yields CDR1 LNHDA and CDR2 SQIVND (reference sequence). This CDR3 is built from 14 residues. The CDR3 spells CASSIPGGDQPQHF. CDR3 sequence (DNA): TGTGCCAGTAGTATACCTGGGGGGGATCAGCCCCAGCATTTT.

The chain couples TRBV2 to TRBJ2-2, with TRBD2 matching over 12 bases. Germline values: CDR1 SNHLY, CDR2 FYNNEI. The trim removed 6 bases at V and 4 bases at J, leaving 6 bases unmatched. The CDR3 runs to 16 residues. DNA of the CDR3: TGTGCCAGCAGCGGACTAGCGGGGATTTTCACCGGGGAGCTGTTTTTT. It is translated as CASSGLAGIFTGELFF.

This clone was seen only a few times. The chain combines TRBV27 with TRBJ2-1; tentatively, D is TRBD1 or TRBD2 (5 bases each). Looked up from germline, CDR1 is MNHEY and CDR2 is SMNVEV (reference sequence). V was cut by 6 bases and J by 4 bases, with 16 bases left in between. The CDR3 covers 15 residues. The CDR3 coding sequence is TGTGCCAGCAGCATCCCCGGGACGCCATACAATGAGCAGTTCTTC. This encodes CASSIPGTPYNEQFF.

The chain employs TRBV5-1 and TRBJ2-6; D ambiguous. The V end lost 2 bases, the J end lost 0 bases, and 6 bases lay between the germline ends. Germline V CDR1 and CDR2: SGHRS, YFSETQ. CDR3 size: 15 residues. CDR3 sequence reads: CASSLARSGANVLTF. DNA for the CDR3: TGCGCCAGCAGCTTAGCCCGCTCTGGGGCCAACGTCCTGACTTTC.

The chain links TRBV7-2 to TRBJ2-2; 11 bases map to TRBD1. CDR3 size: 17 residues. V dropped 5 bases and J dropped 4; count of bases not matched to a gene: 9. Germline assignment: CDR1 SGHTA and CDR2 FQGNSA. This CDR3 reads CASSPRGQGASTGELFF. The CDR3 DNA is TGTGCCAGCAGCCCCCGCGGACAGGGGGCGAGCACCGGGGAGCTGTTTTTT.

CDR3 bases: TGTGCCAGCAGTGCCCCTAGCGGGGGGGCCTTAATAAGCCTTGAGCAGTTCTTC. It translates to CASSAPSGGALISLEQFF. J is TRBJ2-1 and V is TRBV6-1; TRBD2 matches 12 bases. The junction had 16 bases not matched to a gene; V was cut back by 4 bases and J by 9 bases. CDR1 MNHNS and CDR2 SASEGT come from the germline V gene. The CDR3 spans 18 residues.

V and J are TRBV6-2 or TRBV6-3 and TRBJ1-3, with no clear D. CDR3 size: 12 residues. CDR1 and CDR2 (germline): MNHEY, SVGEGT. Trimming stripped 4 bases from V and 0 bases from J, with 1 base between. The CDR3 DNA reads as TGTGCCAGCAGTTTCTCTGGAAACACCATATATTTT. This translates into CASSFSGNTIYF.

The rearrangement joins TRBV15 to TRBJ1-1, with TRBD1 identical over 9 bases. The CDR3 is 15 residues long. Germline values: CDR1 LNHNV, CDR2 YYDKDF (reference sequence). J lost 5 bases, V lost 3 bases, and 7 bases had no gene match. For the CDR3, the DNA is TGTGCCACCAGCAGGTCCAGACAGGGGGGTACTGAAGCTTTCTTT. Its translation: CATSRSRQGGTEAFF.

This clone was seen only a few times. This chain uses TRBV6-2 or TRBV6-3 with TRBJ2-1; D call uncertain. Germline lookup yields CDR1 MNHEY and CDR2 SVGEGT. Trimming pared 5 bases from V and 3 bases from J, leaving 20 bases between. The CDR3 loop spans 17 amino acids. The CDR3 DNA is TGTGCCAGCAGTCAACCTCCCCGCAGGAGCCTCTACAATGAGCAGTTCTTC. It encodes CASSQPPRRSLYNEQFF.

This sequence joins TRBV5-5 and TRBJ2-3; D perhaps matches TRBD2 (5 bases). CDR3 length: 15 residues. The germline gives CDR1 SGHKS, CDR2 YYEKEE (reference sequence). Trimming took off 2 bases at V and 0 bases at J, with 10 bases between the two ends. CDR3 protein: CASSFSRTSTDTQYF. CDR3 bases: TGTGCCAGCAGCTTTTCCCGGACTAGCACAGATACGCAGTATTTT.

The CDR3 nucleotides are TGTGCCAGCAGCCGGACAGGGGGTTTCTACGAGCAGTACTTC. This translates into CASSRTGGFYEQYF. The chain carries TRBV6-6 and TRBJ2-7, with 10 bases lining up with TRBD1. The CDR3 loop spans 14 amino acids. Trimming removed 6 bases from V and 3 bases from J; junction bases left unmatched: 5. Per the germline V gene, CDR1 is MNHNY and CDR2 is SVGAGI (reference sequence).

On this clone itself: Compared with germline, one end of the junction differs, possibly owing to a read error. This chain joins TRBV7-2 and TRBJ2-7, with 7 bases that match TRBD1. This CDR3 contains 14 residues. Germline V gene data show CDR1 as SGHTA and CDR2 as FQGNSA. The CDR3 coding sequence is TGTGCCAGCAGGTTAGACAGGGAGTTGAGCGAGCAGTACTTC. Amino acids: CASRLDRELSEQYF.

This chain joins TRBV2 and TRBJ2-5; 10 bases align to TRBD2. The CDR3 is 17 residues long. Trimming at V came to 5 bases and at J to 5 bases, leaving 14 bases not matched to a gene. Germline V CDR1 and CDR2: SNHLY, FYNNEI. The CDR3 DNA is TGTGCCAGCAGTCATTCAACTAGCGGGAAGGAGGGGGAGACCCAGTACTTC. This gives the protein CASSHSTSGKEGETQYF.

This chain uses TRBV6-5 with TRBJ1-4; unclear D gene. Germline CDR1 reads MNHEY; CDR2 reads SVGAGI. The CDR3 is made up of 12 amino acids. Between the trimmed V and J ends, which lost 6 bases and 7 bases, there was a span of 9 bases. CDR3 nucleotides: TGTGCCAGCAGGGGGTTTGGTGAAAAACTGTTTTTT. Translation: CASRGFGEKLFF.

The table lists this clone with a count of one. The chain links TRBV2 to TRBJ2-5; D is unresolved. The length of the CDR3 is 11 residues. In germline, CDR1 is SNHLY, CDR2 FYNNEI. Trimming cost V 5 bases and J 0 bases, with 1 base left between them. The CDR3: CASSYQETQYF. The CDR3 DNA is TGTGCCAGCAGTTACCAAGAGACCCAGTACTTC.

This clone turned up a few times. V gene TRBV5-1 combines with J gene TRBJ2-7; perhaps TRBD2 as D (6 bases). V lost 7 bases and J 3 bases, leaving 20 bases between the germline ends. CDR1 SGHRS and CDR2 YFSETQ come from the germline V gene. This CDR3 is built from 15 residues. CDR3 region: CASGRGGEYDYEQYF. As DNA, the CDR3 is TGCGCCAGCGGTCGTGGAGGGGAGTACGACTACGAGCAGTACTTC.